This passage covers 19 T cell receptor beta chains from one sample sequenced in a study of shared clonotypes between healthy human individuals. Terminally differentiated effector memory CD45RA+ cells were excluded from the naive CD8 cells, which were CD45RO-negative and positively selected for CCR7. Clones were sequenced by immunoSEQ multiplex PCR, and TCRdb holds only the in-frame ones, with some missing. The sample shows around 1.9 million clones, under 95% of them seen only once. Sequences were obtained from naive CD8+ T cells from PBMCs. These receptors came from a man between 18 and 35 years old in good health. Some clones in this sample may be carry-over from other donors' samples.

The V call is TRBV27, the J call TRBJ2-2; the match to TRBD1 covers 7 bases. The CDR3 runs to 14 residues. V lost 5 bases, J lost 7 bases, and 7 bases stayed unmatched. Germline assignment: CDR1 MNHEY and CDR2 SMNVEV (reference sequence). DNA for the CDR3: TGTGCCAGCAGTCCACGGACAGGCGGCGGGGAGCTGTTTTTT. Its protein product is CASSPRTGGGELFF.

This sequence joins TRBV27 and TRBJ2-3; 7 bases agree with TRBD1. V was pared by 7 bases and J by 0 bases, with 7 bases of the junction left unmatched. CDR3 size: 15 residues. Germline values: CDR1 MNHEY, CDR2 SMNVEV (reference sequence). The CDR3, as DNA: TGTGCCAGCACCATAAGACAGGGTAGCACAGATACGCAGTATTTT. This sequence encodes CASTIRQGSTDTQYF.

About this clone: Other nucleotide sequences from this sample produce the same CDR3. The J gene is TRBJ1-1, the V gene TRBV28; D is uncertain. CDR3 length equals 12 residues. Between the trimmed V and J ends, which lost 5 bases and 4 bases, there was a span of 8 bases. Germline CDR1 is MDHEN and CDR2 is SYDVKM. CDR3 loop: CASSLGSTEAFF. The CDR3 coding sequence is TGTGCCAGCAGTCTAGGAAGCACTGAAGCTTTCTTT.

The J gene is TRBJ1-3, the V gene TRBV29-1; D possibly corresponds to TRBD1 (5 bases). V dropped 7 bases and J dropped 4 bases, with 11 bases sitting between them. Germline V gene data show CDR1 as SQVTM and CDR2 as ANQGSEA. The CDR3 has 12 amino acids. The CDR3 bases are TGCAGCGCCTACTGGGGGGGAAACACCATATATTTT. Protein sequence: CSAYWGGNTIYF.

V usage is TRBV7-9 and J usage is TRBJ2-7; either TRBD1 or TRBD2 may fit D (6 bases each). In germline, CDR1 is SEHNR, CDR2 FQNEAQ (reference sequence). With 3 bases removed from V and 5 bases from J, the gap between germline ends came to 17 bases. CDR3 length equals 15 residues. The CDR3 loop reads CASSFMTRRGNEQYF. CDR3 DNA sequence: TGTGCCAGCAGCTTTATGACGCGGAGGGGGAACGAGCAGTACTTC.

The rearrangement links TRBV5-6 to TRBJ2-2; D not resolved. Looked up from germline, CDR1 is SGHDT and CDR2 is YYEEEE. The CDR3 length is 11 residues. Trimming took 2 bases from V and 10 from J, leaving 6 bases between them. The CDR3 spells CASSFREELFF. The CDR3 DNA sequence: TGTGCCAGCAGCTTTCGCGAGGAGCTGTTTTTT.

The CDR3 sequence: CASSLGLMNTEAFF. Here the CDR3 DNA reads TGTGCCAGCAGCTTGGGACTGATGAACACTGAAGCTTTCTTT. The chain carries TRBV13 and TRBJ1-1, with D possibly TRBD1 on 5 matching bases. Germline CDR1 is PRHDT and CDR2 is FYEKMQ (reference sequence). This CDR3 is built from 14 residues. V lost 3 bases and J 0 bases, leaving 8 bases between the germline ends.

V and J are TRBV6-6 and TRBJ1-2, with unresolved D. V lost 2 bases, J lost 0 bases, and 13 bases lay in between. The CDR3 contains 16 residues. The germline V gene has CDR1 MNHNY and CDR2 SVGAGI (reference sequence). CDR3 in amino acids: CASSYDVGKANYGYTF. CDR3 bases: TGTGCCAGCAGTTACGACGTAGGGAAGGCTAACTATGGCTACACCTTC.

The rearrangement joins TRBV28 to TRBJ1-5; D is undetermined. The CDR3 sequence is 16 residues long. The germline V gene encodes CDR1 MDHEN and CDR2 SYDVKM. Trimming stripped 3 bases from V and 4 bases from J, with 16 bases between. The chain's CDR3 is CASSFPAMVWNQPQHF. In nucleotides, the CDR3 is TGTGCCAGCAGTTTCCCTGCTATGGTTTGGAATCAGCCCCAGCATTTT. The full variable domain, completed using reference TRBV28 and TRBJ1-5, is DVKVTQSSRYLVKRTGEKVFLECVQDMDHENMFWYRQDPGLGLRLIYFSYDVKMKEKGDIPEGYSVSREKKERFSLILESASTNQTSMYLCASSFPAMVWNQPQHFGDGTRLSIL.

The rearrangement joins TRBV9 to TRBJ2-7; the match to TRBD2 covers 8 bases. Germline-derived CDR1 and CDR2 are SGDLS and YYNGEE. J was trimmed by 3 bases and V by 0 bases; bases with no gene match: 5. The CDR3 has 15 amino acids. The CDR3 DNA is TGTGCCAGCAGCGTAGAGCCTAGCGGGCTCTACGAGCAGTACTTC. This gives the protein CASSVEPSGLYEQYF.

This clone showed up just once. The chain combines TRBV4-1 with TRBJ2-7; D might be TRBD1 (5 bases). The CDR3 is 15 residues long. V was shortened by 0 bases and J by 2 bases, with 11 bases between the two germline ends. Germline V lookup: CDR1 MGHRA, CDR2 YSYEKL. DNA of the CDR3: TGCGCCAGCAGCCAAGATCAGGGCGCTCCCTACGAGCAGTACTTC. Its translation: CASSQDQGAPYEQYF.

V and J are TRBV5-6 and TRBJ1-5; D possibly corresponds to TRBD1 (6 bases). The CDR3 length is 14 residues. Trimming left V 3 bases short and J 6 bases short, with 13 bases between. The germline V gene has CDR1 SGHDT and CDR2 YYEEEE. The CDR3 here is CASSYNRDGQPQHF. The CDR3 DNA reads TGTGCCAGCAGCTACAACAGGGACGGTCAGCCCCAGCATTTT.

This chain uses TRBV5-1 with TRBJ2-1; 7 bases are a match to TRBD2. With V trimmed by 1 base and J by 3 bases, 4 bases remained unmatched. This CDR3 contains 15 residues. CDR1 is SGHRS, CDR2 YFSETQ, per germline. As DNA, the CDR3 is TGCGCCAGCAGCTTGTTGGCGGGAGACTACAATGAGCAGTTCTTC. Protein: CASSLLAGDYNEQFF.

The gene calls are TRBV28 and TRBJ2-2; possible D gene TRBD2, 6 bases. Germline V gene sequence: CDR1 MDHEN, CDR2 SYDVKM. The CDR3 totals 15 residues. Trimming removed 6 bases from V and 1 base from J, with 12 bases in between. The CDR3 region is CASSLVRENTGELFF. The CDR3 region has the DNA TGTGCCAGCAGCCTCGTGCGGGAGAACACCGGGGAGCTGTTTTTT.

The gene calls are TRBV7-6 and TRBJ2-1; D remains unclear. This CDR3 is 13 amino acids long. Looked up from germline, CDR1 is SGHVS and CDR2 is FNYEAQ. V was clipped by 0 bases and J by 6 bases, with 6 bases between them. The CDR3: CASSLAIRNEQFF. The DNA of the CDR3 is TGTGCCAGCAGCTTAGCTATACGCAATGAGCAGTTCTTC.

This clone was observed a few times. This could be a read error, since a much larger clone is one nucleotide away. Different DNA sequences within this sample yield the same CDR3. The chain combines TRBV5-4 with TRBJ2-7; TRBD2 is a possible D gene (6 bases). Germline V lookup: CDR1 SGHNT, CDR2 YYREEE (reference sequence). Trimming took off 4 bases at V and 3 bases at J, with 8 bases between the two ends. CDR3 length equals 12 residues. CDR3 amino acids: CASSPGGYEQYF. CDR3 nucleotide sequence: TGTGCCAGCAGCCCCGGGGGCTACGAGCAGTACTTC.

This chain links TRBV27 with TRBJ1-1; the D gene is possibly TRBD1 (5 bases). The CDR3 totals 14 residues. Trimming shortened V by 8 bases and J by 5 bases, and 18 bases separated the two germline ends. Germline assignment: CDR1 MNHEY and CDR2 SMNVEV (reference sequence). The CDR3 nucleotides are TGTGCCAGCGCCATGCAGGGAGGAGGGACTGAAGCTTTCTTT. Protein: CASAMQGGGTEAFF.

The gene calls are TRBV9 and TRBJ1-3, with 8 bases fitting TRBD1. Germline trimming cut 2 bases from V and 3 bases from J; bases unmatched to any gene: 4. CDR3 length equals 15 residues. Germline loops: CDR1 SGDLS, CDR2 YYNGEE. The CDR3 here is CASSVDRAFGNTIYF. The CDR3 nucleotides read TGTGCCAGCAGCGTGGACAGGGCTTTTGGAAACACCATATATTTT. The variable domain in full, completed from reference TRBV9 and TRBJ1-3, reads DSGVTQTPKHLITATGQRVTLRCSPRSGDLSVYWYQQSLDQGLQFLIQYYNGEERAKGNILERFSAQQFPDLHSELNLSSLELGDSALYFCASSVDRAFGNTIYFGEGSWLTVV.

J is TRBJ1-2 and V is TRBV15; a possible D gene is TRBD1 (6 bases). Trimming pared 3 bases from V and 1 base from J, leaving 9 bases between. The CDR3 runs 14 residues. Germline values: CDR1 LNHNV, CDR2 YYDKDF (reference sequence). Here the CDR3 reads CATSSIQGNYGYTF. The CDR3 nucleotides read TGTGCCACCAGCAGCATACAGGGTAACTATGGCTACACCTTC.